The source of this TCR beta chain is a study of T cell responses to AZD1222 COVID-19 vaccine. Assay: immunoSEQ multiplex PCR; the TCRdb copy retains only in-frame clones and omits some. The sample yields 150,000 or so clones, approximately 85% seen once. Sequencing used peripheral blood, obtained on day 0 of AZD1222 vaccination. This clonotype was obtained from an adult in good health.

This chain's CDR3 is CATRDLNYGYTF. The CDR3 DNA is TGTGCCACCCGGGACCTTAACTATGGCTACACCTTC. The chain has TRBV6-5 and TRBJ1-2; perhaps TRBD1 as D (5 bases). CDR1 is MNHEY, CDR2 SVGAGI, per germline. CDR3 length equals 12 residues. Trimming cost V 10 bases and J 1 base, with 10 bases left between them.